The 28 T cell receptor beta chains given below trace back to one sample, sequenced in a study of cytomegalovirus exposure and HLA in healthy donors. PCR amplification relied on 60 Vbeta primers (plus 13 Jbeta primers). The assay was immunoSEQ multiplex PCR, and TCRdb's table has in-frame clones only and misses some. The repertoire shows about 120,000 clones; the top ten hold about 1.5%. The sequenced sample was PBMCs. These receptor sequences come from a woman aged 40 to 50 in good health and CMV-seropositive.

This chain uses TRBV4-1 with TRBJ2-1; 13 nucleotides match TRBD2. The CDR3 has 17 residues. After removal of 7 bases from V and 4 bases from J, the junction contained 10 bases not matched to a gene. CDR1 and CDR2 (germline): MGHRA, YSYEKL. The DNA of the CDR3 is TGCGCCAGCACACCTCGACTAGCGGGAGGCCAATACAATGAGCAGTTCTTC. This encodes CASTPRLAGGQYNEQFF.

The CDR3 loop reads CASSGTGRTETQYF. The CDR3 bases are TGTGCCAGTAGTGGGACAGGCCGGACCGAGACCCAGTACTTC. This chain connects TRBV19 to TRBJ2-5, with TRBD1 matching over 8 bases. The CDR3 is made up of 14 amino acids. Germline assignment: CDR1 LNHDA and CDR2 SQIVND (reference sequence). V lost 5 bases and J lost 5; bases outside the gene matches: 7.

CDR3 residues: CASSGQGNEQFF. The CDR3 DNA reads as TGCGCCAGCAGTGGTCAGGGCAATGAGCAGTTCTTC. The chain has TRBV10-2 and TRBJ2-1; TRBD1 is a possible D gene (5 bases). With 4 bases removed from V and 6 bases from J, the gap between germline ends came to 7 bases. The CDR3 spans 12 residues. Germline V gene data show CDR1 as WSHSY and CDR2 as SAAADI.

This rearrangement joins TRBV9 to TRBJ1-1; D is ambiguous. CDR3 size: 14 residues. Trimming pared 0 bases from V and 0 bases from J, leaving 6 bases between. The germline V gene has CDR1 SGDLS and CDR2 YYNGEE. The chain's CDR3 is CASSVGSVNTEAFF. CDR3 nucleotide sequence: TGTGCCAGCAGCGTAGGTTCCGTGAACACTGAAGCTTTCTTT.

The chain links TRBV19 to TRBJ2-4; TRBD2 aligns across 11 bases. After removal of 6 bases from V and 0 bases from J, the junction contained 10 bases not matched to a gene. The CDR3 is made up of 18 amino acids. Germline lookup yields CDR1 LNHDA and CDR2 SQIVND (reference sequence). The CDR3 protein is CASSRLAGNLLAKNIQYF. Here the CDR3 DNA reads TGTGCCAGTAGCCGACTAGCGGGAAACCTATTAGCCAAAAACATTCAGTACTTC.

This chain uses TRBV5-1 with TRBJ1-1, with D possibly TRBD1 on 5 matching bases. Trimming removed 0 bases from V and 1 base from J, with 16 bases in between. The CDR3 loop spans 17 amino acids. Germline assignment: CDR1 SGHRS and CDR2 YFSETQ. The CDR3 loop is CASSLDAGSYENTEAFF. The CDR3 coding sequence is TGCGCCAGCAGCTTGGATGCAGGGTCATATGAGAACACTGAAGCTTTCTTT.

The chain employs TRBV6-1 and TRBJ2-5, with a tentative D call TRBD1 (5 bases). V was cut by 7 bases and J by 1 base, with 13 bases left in between. Germline V lookup: CDR1 MNHNS, CDR2 SASEGT. The CDR3 loop spans 14 amino acids. CDR3 loop: CASTQGFLQETQYF. The CDR3 region has the DNA TGTGCCAGCACGCAGGGCTTTCTCCAAGAGACCCAGTACTTC.

This chain links TRBV7-4 with TRBJ2-6, with TRBD1 matching over 7 bases. This CDR3 has 19 residues. CDR1 is SGHVT and CDR2 is SQSDAQ in the germline V gene. The junction had 16 bases not matched to a gene; V was cut back by 5 bases and J by 3 bases. The CDR3 reads CASSLRTGKSKCGANVLTF. The CDR3 coding sequence is TGTGCCAGCAGCCTTCGGACAGGTAAATCGAAGTGTGGGGCCAACGTCCTGACTTTC.

This chain connects TRBV6-1 to TRBJ2-2; 10 nucleotides line up with TRBD1. Germline trimming cut 7 bases from V and 4 bases from J; bases unmatched to any gene: 6. CDR3 size: 15 residues. Germline V gene sequence: CDR1 MNHNS, CDR2 SASEGT. Here the CDR3 reads CASMKTGGGTGELFF. The DNA of the CDR3 is TGTGCCAGCATGAAGACAGGGGGCGGCACCGGGGAGCTGTTTTTT.

The chain couples TRBV28 to TRBJ1-4, with D uncertain. V lost 7 bases to trimming and J lost 0 bases, with 12 bases between them. There are 15 residues in the CDR3. CDR1 MDHEN and CDR2 SYDVKM come from the germline V gene. CDR3 coding DNA: TGTGCCAGCACCCGGTTCATTGCAACTAATGAAAAACTGTTTTTT. Translating it yields CASTRFIATNEKLFF.

This chain uses TRBV30 with TRBJ2-3, with D tentatively TRBD2 (6 bases). Germline V CDR1 and CDR2: GTSNPN, SVGIG (reference sequence). V was shortened by 4 bases and J by 6 bases, with 17 bases between the two germline ends. The length of the CDR3 is 14 residues. The DNA of the CDR3 is TGTGCCTGGACCCTGGGACTCACTCGTGATACGCAGTATTTT. The encoded protein is CAWTLGLTRDTQYF.

This chain joins TRBV5-1 and TRBJ2-5, with TRBD2 matching over 11 bases. The end of the DNA fits TRBJ2-7 better, so the J call may be wrong. The CDR3 loop spans 15 amino acids. Germline values: CDR1 SGHRS, CDR2 YFSETQ. This CDR3 is CASSSGLADAYEQYF. CDR3 DNA sequence: TGCGCCAGCAGCTCGGGACTAGCGGATGCCTACGAGCAGTACTTC.

The rearrangement joins TRBV19 to TRBJ2-1; 14 bases align to TRBD2. Germline CDR1 reads LNHDA; CDR2 reads SQIVND (reference sequence). V trimming: 5 bases; J trimming: 7 bases; junction bases outside the gene matches: 10. The CDR3 consists of 17 residues. CDR3 residues: CASSLRLAGGPINEQFF. DNA for the CDR3: TGTGCCAGTAGTCTCAGACTAGCGGGAGGGCCCATTAATGAGCAGTTCTTC.

The CDR3 coding sequence is TGTGCCAGCAGCTTAATCGGGAGCCCCTACAATGAGCAGTTCTTC. Translated, it gives CASSLIGSPYNEQFF. The chain links TRBV7-2 to TRBJ2-1, with TRBD2 as a possible D gene (6 bases). This CDR3 is built from 15 residues. From germline, CDR1 is SGHTA and CDR2 FQGNSA. Trimming cost V 2 bases and J 2 bases, with 10 bases left between them.

CDR3 in amino acids: CASSKTAGLAGAYEQYF. As DNA, the CDR3 is TGTGCCAGCAGCAAAACGGCGGGGCTAGCGGGAGCCTACGAGCAGTACTTC. This chain connects TRBV7-9 to TRBJ2-7, with 10 bases identical to TRBD2. Germline V CDR1 and CDR2: SEHNR, FQNEAQ (reference sequence). The CDR3 length is 17 residues. Trimming at V came to 5 bases and at J to 2 bases, leaving 12 bases not matched to a gene.

The chain employs TRBV29-1 and TRBJ2-3, with TRBD2 identical over 13 bases. CDR1 and CDR2 from the germline V gene are SQVTM and ANQGSEA. This CDR3 is 20 amino acids long. V was clipped by 4 bases and J by 3 bases; unmatched bases: 19. The CDR3 region has the DNA TGCAGCGTTGTATGGGGGGGTCGGACTAGCGGGAGTGTCAGGACAGATACGCAGTATTTT. Its protein is CSVVWGGRTSGSVRTDTQYF.

This chain links TRBV19 with TRBJ2-7; D perhaps matches TRBD2 (6 bases). The CDR3 length is 16 residues. Trimming removed 9 bases at V and 5 bases at J, with 26 bases between. Germline CDR1 LNHDA, CDR2 SQIVND (reference sequence). DNA for the CDR3: TGTGCCAGCAAGTCTAGCGTTGGGGACGGGGTCCACGAGCAGTACTTC. The encoded protein is CASKSSVGDGVHEQYF.

V usage is TRBV2 and J usage is TRBJ1-2, with 7 bases aligning to TRBD1. The CDR3 is 12 residues long. J lost 3 bases, V lost 5 bases, and 0 bases had no gene match. The germline CDR1 and CDR2 sequences are SNHLY and FYNNEI. The CDR3 here is CASSQGDYGYTF. CDR3 DNA: TGTGCCAGCAGTCAGGGGGACTATGGCTACACCTTC.

V gene TRBV5-4 combines with J gene TRBJ1-1, with TRBD1 matching 7 bases. The CDR3 length is 16 residues. Germline V gives CDR1 SGHNT, CDR2 YYREEE (reference sequence). V lost 4 bases, J lost 1 base, and 10 bases stayed unmatched. The DNA of the CDR3 is TGTGCCAGCAGCCCCAGGGGGGAACAAACGAACACTGAAGCTTTCTTT. Amino acid sequence: CASSPRGEQTNTEAFF.

The chain is built from TRBV4-2 and TRBJ1-3; D is possibly TRBD1 (5 bases). The germline V and J ends were trimmed by 2 bases and 7 bases, with 18 bases remaining between them. Germline loops: CDR1 LGHNA, CDR2 YNFKEQ. The CDR3 extends over 16 amino acids. DNA for the CDR3: TGTGCCAGCAGCCAACCCGATGCGGCAGGGAGGAACACCATATATTTT. Translation gives CASSQPDAAGRNTIYF.

This chain uses TRBV29-1 with TRBJ2-2; TRBD2 matches 12 bases. CDR3 length: 14 residues. Per germline, CDR1 SQVTM and CDR2 ANQGSEA. The ends lost 4 bases at V and 5 bases at J; junction bases unmatched: 2. CDR3 DNA: TGCAGCGTTGGACTAGCGGGAGTGACCGGGGAGCTGTTTTTT. This codes for CSVGLAGVTGELFF.

The V and J genes are TRBV10-1 and TRBJ2-5; a possible D gene is TRBD2 (6 bases). The V and J ends lost 7 bases and 4 bases respectively, with 19 bases between them. There are 15 residues in the CDR3. The germline V gene has CDR1 WNHNN and CDR2 SYGVQD (reference sequence). CDR3 bases: TGCGCCAGCACTAAGAGGGAGGTAGGGTCAGAGACCCAGTACTTC. Amino acid sequence: CASTKREVGSETQYF.

The rearrangement uses TRBV5-1 and TRBJ2-1; tentatively, D is TRBD2 (6 bases). This CDR3 region has 14 residues. The V and J ends lost 0 bases and 9 bases respectively, with 13 bases between them. From germline, CDR1 is SGHRS and CDR2 YFSETQ. The CDR3 DNA reads TGCGCCAGCAGCTTGGAAGCGATCGGGAGTGAGCAGTTCTTC. Translating gives CASSLEAIGSEQFF.

The J gene is TRBJ2-1, the V gene TRBV7-8; D possibly corresponds to TRBD1 (5 bases). Trimming pared 6 bases from V and 3 bases from J, leaving 15 bases between. The CDR3 length is 15 residues. The germline gives CDR1 SGHVS, CDR2 FQNEAQ. The CDR3 DNA sequence: TGTGCCAGCAGGTCTCAGACGACAGTCTACAATGAGCAGTTCTTC. This codes for CASRSQTTVYNEQFF.

The chain carries TRBV18 and TRBJ2-7; D call uncertain. The CDR3 sequence is 13 residues long. Germline CDR1 is KGHSH and CDR2 is LQKENI. Deletions cut 2 bases from V and 4 bases from J, with 9 bases between. The CDR3 here is CASSPIYSYEQYF. The CDR3 DNA reads TGTGCCAGCTCACCAATCTACAGTTACGAGCAGTACTTC. Based on the CDR3 plus reference TRBV18 and TRBJ2-7, the full variable domain is NAGVMQNPRHLVRRRGQEARLRCSPMKGHSHVYWYRQLPEEGLKFMVYLQKENIIDESGMPKERFSAEFPKEGPSILRIQQVVRGDSAAYFCASSPIYSYEQYFGPGTRLTVT.

V gene TRBV10-3 combines with J gene TRBJ2-1, with 11 positions matching TRBD2. From germline, CDR1 is ENHRY and CDR2 SYGVKD. The CDR3 contains 16 residues. The ends lost 2 bases at V and 5 bases at J; junction bases unmatched: 5. The CDR3 region is CAISEPGLAANNEQFF. Here the CDR3 DNA reads TGTGCCATCAGTGAGCCGGGACTAGCGGCTAACAATGAGCAGTTCTTC.

The chain is built from TRBV7-9 and TRBJ2-5; TRBD1 is a possible D gene (6 bases). Germline loops: CDR1 SEHNR, CDR2 FQNEAQ (reference sequence). The V end lost 2 bases, the J end lost 10 bases, and 17 bases lay between the germline ends. This CDR3 region has 14 residues. The CDR3 loop reads CASSLSGGRQDQYF. CDR3 sequence (DNA): TGTGCCAGCAGCTTAAGTGGCGGCCGACAGGACCAGTACTTC.

The chain carries TRBV30 and TRBJ1-5, with a tentative D call TRBD1 (6 bases). Trimming pared 2 bases from V and 5 bases from J, leaving 10 bases between. This CDR3 comprises 13 residues. Germline CDR1 reads GTSNPN; CDR2 reads SVGIG (reference sequence). CDR3 residues: CAWSKTGDQPQHF. Written as DNA, the CDR3 is TGTGCCTGGAGTAAGACAGGAGATCAGCCCCAGCATTTT.